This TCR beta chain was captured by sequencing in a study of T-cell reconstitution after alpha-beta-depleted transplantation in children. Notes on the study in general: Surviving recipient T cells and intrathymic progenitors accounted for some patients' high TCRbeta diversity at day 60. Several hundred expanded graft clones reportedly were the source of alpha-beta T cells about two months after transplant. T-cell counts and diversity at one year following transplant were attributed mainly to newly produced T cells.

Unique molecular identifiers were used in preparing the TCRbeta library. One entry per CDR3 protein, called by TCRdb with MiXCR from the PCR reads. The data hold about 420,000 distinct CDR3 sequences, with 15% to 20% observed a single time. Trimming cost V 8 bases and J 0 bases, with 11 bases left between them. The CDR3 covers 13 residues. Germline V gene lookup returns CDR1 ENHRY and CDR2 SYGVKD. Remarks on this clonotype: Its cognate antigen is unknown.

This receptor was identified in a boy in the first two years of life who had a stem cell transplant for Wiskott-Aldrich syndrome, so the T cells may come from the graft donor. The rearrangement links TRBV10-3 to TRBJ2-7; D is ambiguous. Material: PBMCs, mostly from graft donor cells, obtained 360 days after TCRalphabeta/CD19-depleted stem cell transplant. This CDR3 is CAIGKASSYEQYF. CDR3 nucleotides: TGTGCCATCGGTAAGGCTAGCTCCTACGAGCAGTACTTC.